This TCR beta chain was captured by sequencing in a study of T-cell reconstitution after alpha-beta-depleted transplantation in children (dated by TCRdb to 2016 to 2018). In terms of the full investigation: Using TCR repertoire profiling, the study quantitatively followed how T-cell immune reconstitution unfolded in children after TCRalphabeta/CD19-depleted allogeneic hematopoietic cell transplantation.

Comment on this clonotype: Its antigen has not been determined. Base qualities are not provided; no much larger clone lies one nucleotide away.

Between the V and J ends, shortened by 0 bases and 3 bases respectively, the junction contains 14 bases. CDR1 and CDR2 (MNHEY, SVGEGT) derive from the germline V gene. The CDR3, from cysteine to phenylalanine, totals 17 residues. Only the CDR3 portion is preserved as DNA: 51 bases, with reading frame beginning at the first base. The library relied on PCR. Sequencing took place on an Illumina HiSeq 2500. To normalize quantification of the TCRbeta repertoire, the TCR libraries were built with molecular barcoding that relied on unique molecular identifiers. The public reads were reanalyzed by TCRdb: fastp trimming at Q25, MiXCR alignment, in-frame beta chains only. Each CDR3 protein appears once, grouped with its most common genes and DNA. Recorded for this sample are around 200,000 distinct CDR3 sequences; approximately 9.5% of them occurred a single time. Around 6% of the sample is taken by the ten largest.

The rearranged chain carries TRBV6-2 or TRBV6-3 and TRBJ2-2, with no confident D gene call. The input for sequencing was PBMCs from the stem cell graft donor, taken from the stem cell graft. The sequence was obtained from a human donor who donated a stem cell graft to a child with acute lymphoblastic leukemia. This receptor has the CDR3 CASSYSAVGHDTGELFF. The base sequence is TGTGCCAGCAGTTACTCTGCAGTAGGCCATGACACCGGGGAGCTGTTTTTT.